This T cell receptor (beta chain) comes out of a study of high-grade serous ovarian cancer treatment subgroups listed by TCRdb under 2021. Regarding the complete study: Sequencing yielded a mean of 14,192 reads and approximately 7,000 unique TCR beta rearrangements per sample. Under a laparoscopic triage algorithm, patients with high-grade serous ovarian cancer were grouped by complete gross resection or by neoadjuvant chemotherapy response, and the study profiled the TCR beta repertoires of these patients. In total there were 90 samples, since every patient provided one primary tumor sample and two metastatic tumor samples. The cohort comprised some 30 patients: 10 with no residual disease after primary surgery (R0), 10 excellent NACT responders, and 10 poor NACT responders. On the study overall, not on this receptor specifically: The TCR repertoire analyses centered on CDR3, leaving CDR1 and CDR2 unanalyzed. Bulk tumor TCR sequencing lacked spatial information, limiting insight into HGSC tumor complexity and diversity. Repertoire similarity ranging from roughly 0.095 to 0.8 was observed between tumors from the same patient, whereas almost no similarity was observed between different patients. TCR clonal relatedness correlated positively with neoantigen level and, by trend, with copy number variation and mutation load from whole-genome sequencing.

The 90 tumor samples were subjected to high-throughput TCR profiling using ImmunoSEQ. As for the authors' bioinformatics: The repertoire diversity metrics included richness (unique productive sequences), clonality, evenness and relatedness, and the Bhattacharyya coefficient was used to measure similarity between samples. In a sensitivity analysis, TCRs with fewer than two reads were excluded, and consistent conclusions were obtained. In TCRdb, the immuneACCESS table is reduced to in-frame sequences with V and J assigned. These tables do not hold every clone; where another copy was compared, an unresolved V gene accounts for under half, and the others remain unexplained. That table gives V, J and clone size, and the DNA gave D and trimming. The sample table records about 5,800 clones; 55% to 75% of these occur just once. Less than 9% of the sample belongs to the ten largest clones. Based on the germline V gene, the CDR1 and CDR2 sequences are SGHRS and YFSETQ. The CDR3 measures 14 amino acids from cysteine to phenylalanine. The retained sequence is limited to the CDR3, 42 bases, with the frame set at the first base. V is clipped by 5 bases and J by 0 bases, and the sequence between their germline boundaries is 9 bases long.

Collection of tumor samples took place before definitive surgery or chemotherapy. Genomic DNA extraction was performed by the MD Anderson Biospecimen Extraction Resource, and TCR sequencing was carried out by the MD Anderson Cancer Genomics Laboratory. This clone was detected a few times. The specificity of this receptor is unknown. No base quality information exists; no much larger clone differs at one position. This chain is built from TRBV5-1 and TRBJ1-3; TRBD1 might be the D gene, on 5 matching bases. The sequence derives from a human donor with high-grade serous ovarian cancer. The sequenced material came from tumor tissue. The nucleotides are TGCGCCAGCAGTTTGACAGTCTCTGGAAACACCATATATTTT. Its amino acids are CASSLTVSGNTIYF.